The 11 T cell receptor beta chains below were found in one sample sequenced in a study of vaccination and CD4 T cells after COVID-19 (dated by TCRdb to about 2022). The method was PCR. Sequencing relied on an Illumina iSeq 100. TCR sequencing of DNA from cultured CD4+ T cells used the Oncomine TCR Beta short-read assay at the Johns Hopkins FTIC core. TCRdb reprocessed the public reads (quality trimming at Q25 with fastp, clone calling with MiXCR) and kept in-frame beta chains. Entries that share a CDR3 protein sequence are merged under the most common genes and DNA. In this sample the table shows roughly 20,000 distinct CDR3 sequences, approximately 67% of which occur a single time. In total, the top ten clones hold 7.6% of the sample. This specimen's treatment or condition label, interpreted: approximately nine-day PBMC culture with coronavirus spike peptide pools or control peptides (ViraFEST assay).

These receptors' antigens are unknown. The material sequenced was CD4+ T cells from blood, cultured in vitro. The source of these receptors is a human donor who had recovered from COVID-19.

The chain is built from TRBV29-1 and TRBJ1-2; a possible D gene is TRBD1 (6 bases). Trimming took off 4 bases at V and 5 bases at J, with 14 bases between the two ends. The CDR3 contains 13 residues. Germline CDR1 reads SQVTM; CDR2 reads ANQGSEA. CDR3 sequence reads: CSVVGGGSYGYTF. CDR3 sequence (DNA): TGCAGCGTTGTAGGGGGGGGCTCTTATGGCTACACCTTC.

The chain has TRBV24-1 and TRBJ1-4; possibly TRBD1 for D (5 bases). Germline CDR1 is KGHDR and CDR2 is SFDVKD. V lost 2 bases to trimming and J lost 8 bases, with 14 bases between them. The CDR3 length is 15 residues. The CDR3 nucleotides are TGTGCCACCAGTGATTCGACAGCCTATGGAGAAAAACTGTTTTTT. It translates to CATSDSTAYGEKLFF.

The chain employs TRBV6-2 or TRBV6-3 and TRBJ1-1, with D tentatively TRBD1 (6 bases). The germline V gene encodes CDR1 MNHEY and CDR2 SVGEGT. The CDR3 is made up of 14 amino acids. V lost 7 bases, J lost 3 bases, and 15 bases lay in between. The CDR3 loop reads CASTGPRGYTEAFF. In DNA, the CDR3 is TGTGCCAGCACCGGGCCCAGGGGTTACACTGAAGCTTTCTTT.

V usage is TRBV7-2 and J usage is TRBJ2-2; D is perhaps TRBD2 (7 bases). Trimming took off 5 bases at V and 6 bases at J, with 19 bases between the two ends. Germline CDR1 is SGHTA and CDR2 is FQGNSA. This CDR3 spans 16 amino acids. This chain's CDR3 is CASSTLLGGRAGELFF. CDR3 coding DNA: TGTGCCAGCAGCACCCTACTGGGGGGGCGGGCCGGGGAGCTGTTTTTT.

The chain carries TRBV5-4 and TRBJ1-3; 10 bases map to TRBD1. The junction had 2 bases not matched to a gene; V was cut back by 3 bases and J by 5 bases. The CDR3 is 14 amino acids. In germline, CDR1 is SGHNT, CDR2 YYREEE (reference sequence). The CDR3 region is CASSWDRGRNTIYF. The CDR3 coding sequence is TGTGCCAGCAGCTGGGACAGGGGTCGAAACACCATATATTTT. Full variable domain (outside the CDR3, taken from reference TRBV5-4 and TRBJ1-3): ETGVTQSPTHLIKTRGQQVTLRCSSQSGHNTVSWYQQALGQGPQFIFQYYREEENGRGNFPPRFSGLQFPNYSSELNVNALELDDSALYLCASSWDRGRNTIYFGEGSWLTVV.

The CDR3 sequence: CASTSLGSFSNQPQHF. CDR3 nucleotides: TGTGCCAGCACTTCCCTGGGCAGTTTTAGCAATCAGCCCCAGCATTTT. This chain connects TRBV28 to TRBJ1-5; no firm D call. Trimming cost V 7 bases and J 0 bases, with 16 bases left between them. The CDR3 is 16 amino acids. The germline CDR1 and CDR2 sequences are MDHEN and SYDVKM.

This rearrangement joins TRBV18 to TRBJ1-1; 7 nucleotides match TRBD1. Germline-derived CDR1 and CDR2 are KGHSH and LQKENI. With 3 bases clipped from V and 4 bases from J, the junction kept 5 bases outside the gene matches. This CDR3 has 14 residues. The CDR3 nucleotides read TGTGCCAGCTCACCTTTGACAGGGCGCACTGAAGCTTTCTTT. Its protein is CASSPLTGRTEAFF.

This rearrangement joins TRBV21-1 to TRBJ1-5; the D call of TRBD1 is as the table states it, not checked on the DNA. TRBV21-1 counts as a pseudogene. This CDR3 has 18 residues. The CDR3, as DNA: TGTGCCAGCAGCAAAGATCAGGGGCAGGGGGTGTCCGGTCAGCCCCAGCATTTT. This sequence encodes CASSKDQGQGVSGQPQHF.

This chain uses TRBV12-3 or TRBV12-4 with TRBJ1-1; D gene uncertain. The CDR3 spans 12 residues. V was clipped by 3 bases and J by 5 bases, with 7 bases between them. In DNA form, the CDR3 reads TGTGCCAGCAGTTTCCGGGGAACTGAAGCTTTCTTT. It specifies CASSFRGTEAFF.

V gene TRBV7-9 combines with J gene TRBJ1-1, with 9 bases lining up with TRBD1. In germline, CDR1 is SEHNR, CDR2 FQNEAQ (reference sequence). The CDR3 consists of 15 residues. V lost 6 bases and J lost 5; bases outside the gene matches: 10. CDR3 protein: CASRKMRTGETEAFF. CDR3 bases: TGTGCCAGCAGAAAGATGAGGACAGGGGAAACTGAAGCTTTCTTT.

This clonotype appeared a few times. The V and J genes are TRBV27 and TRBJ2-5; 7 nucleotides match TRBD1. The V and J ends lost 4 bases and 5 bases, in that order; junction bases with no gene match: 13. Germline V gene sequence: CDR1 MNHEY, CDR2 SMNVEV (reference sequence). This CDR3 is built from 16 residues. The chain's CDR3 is CASSSGTDSFPETQYF. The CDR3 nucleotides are TGTGCCAGCAGTTCCGGGACAGATTCTTTCCCCGAGACCCAGTACTTC.